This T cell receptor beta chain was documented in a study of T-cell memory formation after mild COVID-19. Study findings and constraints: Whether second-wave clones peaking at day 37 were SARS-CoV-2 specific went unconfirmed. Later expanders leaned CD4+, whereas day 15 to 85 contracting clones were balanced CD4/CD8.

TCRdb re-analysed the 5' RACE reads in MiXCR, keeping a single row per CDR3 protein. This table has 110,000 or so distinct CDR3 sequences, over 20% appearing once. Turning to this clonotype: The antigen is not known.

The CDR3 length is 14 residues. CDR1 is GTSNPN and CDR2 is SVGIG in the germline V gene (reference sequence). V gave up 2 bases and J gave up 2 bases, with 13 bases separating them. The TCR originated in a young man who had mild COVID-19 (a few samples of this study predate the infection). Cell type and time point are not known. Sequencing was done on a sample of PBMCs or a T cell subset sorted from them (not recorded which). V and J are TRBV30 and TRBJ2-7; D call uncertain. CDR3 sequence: CAWSPPGTTYEQYF. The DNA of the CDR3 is TGTGCCTGGAGTCCCCCGGGTACAACCTACGAGCAGTACTTC. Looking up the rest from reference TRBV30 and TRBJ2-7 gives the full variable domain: SQTIHQWPATLVQPVGSPLSLECTVEGTSNPNLYWYRQAAGRGLQLLFYSVGIGQISSEVPQNLSASRPQDRQFILSSKKLLLSDSGFYLCAWSPPGTTYEQYFGPGTRLTVT.